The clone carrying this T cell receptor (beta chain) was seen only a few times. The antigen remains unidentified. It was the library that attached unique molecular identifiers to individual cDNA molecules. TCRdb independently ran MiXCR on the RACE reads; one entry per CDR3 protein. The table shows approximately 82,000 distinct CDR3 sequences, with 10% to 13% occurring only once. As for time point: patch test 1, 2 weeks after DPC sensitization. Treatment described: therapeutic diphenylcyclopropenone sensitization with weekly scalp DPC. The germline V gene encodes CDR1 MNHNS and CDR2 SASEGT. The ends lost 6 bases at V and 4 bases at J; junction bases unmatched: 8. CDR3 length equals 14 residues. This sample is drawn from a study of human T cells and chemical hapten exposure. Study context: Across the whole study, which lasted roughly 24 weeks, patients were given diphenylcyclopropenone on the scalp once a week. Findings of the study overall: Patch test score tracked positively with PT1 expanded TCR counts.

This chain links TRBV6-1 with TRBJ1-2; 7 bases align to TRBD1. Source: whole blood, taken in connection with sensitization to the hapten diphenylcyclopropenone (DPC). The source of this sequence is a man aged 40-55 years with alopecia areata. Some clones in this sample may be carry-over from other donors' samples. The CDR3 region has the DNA TGTGCCAGCAGCCTGGGACAGTTGACCTATGGCTACACCTTC. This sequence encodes CASSLGQLTYGYTF.